This T cell receptor (beta chain) was found in a study of T cell responses to AZD1222 COVID-19 vaccine. Overall study findings and caveats: None of the repertoires were sampled until the peak T cell response had passed.

The method was immunoSEQ multiplex PCR; TCRdb's version includes in-frame clones alone and lacks a portion of them. This table holds roughly 160,000 clones, approximately 91% found once. On this clone itself: Its antigen is unknown.

The sample in question was peripheral blood, obtained on day 0 of AZD1222 vaccination. This TCR was recovered from an adult in good health.

Written as DNA, the CDR3 is TGTGCCAGTAGTATAAATAACCCCTATGGCTACACCTTC. Amino acids: CASSINNPYGYTF. The V and J genes are TRBV19 and TRBJ1-2; D gene unclear. The CDR3 totals 13 residues. Per germline, CDR1 LNHDA and CDR2 SQIVND (reference sequence). Trimming removed 2 bases at V and 4 bases at J, with 8 bases between.